This T cell receptor beta chain was profiled in a study of blood T cell repertoires in COVID-19. The CDR3 contains 15 residues. The germline CDR1 and CDR2 sequences are WNHNN and SYGVQD (reference sequence). V gave up 5 bases and J gave up 7 bases, with 18 bases separating them. Assay used: immunoSEQ multiplex PCR; TCRdb lists only in-frame clones, some missing. This repertoire shows about 100,000 clones, about nine tenths found once; its top ten account for 1.9%. This chain connects TRBV10-1 to TRBJ2-1; D possibly corresponds to TRBD1 (6 bases). The sequence came from a woman between 50 and 59 years old with COVID-19, enrolled during active disease. The sequencing sample was made of peripheral blood. The CDR3 here is CASSSSLGAVNEQFF. The CDR3 DNA is TGCGCCAGCAGTTCGTCCTTGGGGGCGGTTAATGAGCAGTTCTTC.